Included here is one T cell receptor (beta chain) sequence, with context. The antigen remains unidentified. This CDR3 has 11 residues. Trimming shortened V by 6 bases and J by 6 bases, and 7 bases separated the two germline ends. CDR1 is MNHEY and CDR2 is SVGAGI in the germline V gene. The data were taken from a study of cytomegalovirus exposure and HLA in healthy donors. Points from the study as a whole: In an earlier analysis, about 87% or about 30%: the productive usage of most TCR beta V segments. Roughly even sequencing depth across donors was the assumption behind the presence/absence analyses.

Primers: 60 Vbeta forward and 13 Jbeta reverse. The authors' processing: As a later analysis found, there were 80 million to 90 million unique TCR beta chains, of which roughly 11 million were shared. Produced via immunoSEQ multiplex PCR; TCRdb's table is partial and in-frame only. V and J calls and clone size are those listed in that table; D and trimming were worked out from the DNA. The sample shows about 130,000 clones, around 69% of them seen only once. This TCR came from a human donor in good health. Sequencing input: PBMCs. The V call is TRBV6-5, the J call TRBJ2-3; a possible D gene is TRBD2 (6 bases). The CDR3 protein is CASSRGDTQYF. CDR3 DNA sequence: TGTGCCAGCAGCCGGGGGGATACGCAGTATTTT.